These 30 T cell receptor beta chains originate from one sample sequenced in a study of T cell repertoires in cytomegalovirus infection. From the reads, TCRdb called clonotypes with MiXCR, one entry per CDR3 protein. The sample includes about 900,000 distinct CDR3 sequences, roughly 30% seen only once; the top ten take 11% to 15%. The antigens these receptors bind are not known. Sequenced material: cultured CD8+ T cells from PBMCs, taken from culture after CMV antigen stimulation. The receptors derive from a human donor in good health (CMV status not recorded). Some clones in this sample may be carry-over from other donors' samples.

This clonotype was observed many times. The chain links TRBV7-2 to TRBJ2-3; TRBD2 agrees at 8 bases. CDR3 length: 16 amino acids. Germline values: CDR1 SGHTA, CDR2 FQGNSA. V lost 1 base and J lost 2; bases outside the gene matches: 5. The CDR3 nucleotides read TGTGCCAGCAGCTTAGTCGGCGGGGGGTACACAGATACGCAGTATTTT. As protein: CASSLVGGGYTDTQYF.

CDR3 residues: CATREAGGSFF. The CDR3 DNA reads TGTGCCACCCGGGAAGCGGGGGGCAGTTTCTTT. The rearrangement uses TRBV15 and TRBJ1-1; D possibly corresponds to TRBD1 (6 bases). V was pared by 8 bases and J by 13 bases, with 17 bases between. The CDR3 consists of 11 residues. Per germline, CDR1 LNHNV and CDR2 YYDKDF (reference sequence).

The chain is built from TRBV6-5 and TRBJ2-7, with 12 bases aligning to TRBD2. Germline V gene lookup returns CDR1 MNHEY and CDR2 SVGAGI. The CDR3 consists of 19 residues. The ends lost 8 bases at V and 4 bases at J; junction bases unmatched: 21. The CDR3 region is CASPRPQGAFGLAGYEQYF. The CDR3 DNA reads TGTGCCAGCCCCAGGCCCCAGGGGGCCTTTGGACTAGCGGGGTACGAGCAGTACTTC.

The V and J genes are TRBV6-1 and TRBJ2-1, with D perhaps TRBD2 (5 bases). Per the germline V gene, CDR1 is MNHNS and CDR2 is SASEGT. The CDR3 consists of 13 residues. V lost 3 bases to trimming and J lost 6 bases, with 9 bases between them. The CDR3, as DNA: TGTGCCAGCAGTGATAGGGCGGGCAATGAGCAGTTCTTC. This gives the protein CASSDRAGNEQFF.

In this sample, this clonotype turned up a few times. The chain employs TRBV6-6 and TRBJ2-1; TRBD2 agrees at 8 bases. Trimming took 5 bases from V and 1 from J; bases not matched to a gene: 7. The germline CDR1 and CDR2 sequences are MNHNY and SVGAGI (reference sequence). The CDR3 is 16 amino acids. CDR3 bases: TGTGCCAGCAGTGAATCGAGCGGGGGTTCCTACAATGAGCAGTTCTTC. It yields the protein CASSESSGGSYNEQFF.

The CDR3 region has the DNA TGTGCCAGCACCCAGGGTCCGAACTATGGCTACACCTTC. Its translation: CASTQGPNYGYTF. The rearrangement uses TRBV4-2 and TRBJ1-2; tentative D call: TRBD1 (5 bases). V was shortened by 7 bases and J by 2 bases, with 11 bases between the two germline ends. The CDR3 sequence is 13 residues long. Per germline, CDR1 LGHNA and CDR2 YNFKEQ.

This clonotype was recorded many times. J is TRBJ1-5 and V is TRBV7-2; the D gene is possibly TRBD1 (6 bases). Germline V lookup: CDR1 SGHTA, CDR2 FQGNSA. Trimming took off 4 bases at V and 2 bases at J, with 15 bases between the two ends. This CDR3 comprises 16 residues. The CDR3 here is CASSSRGGARNQPQHF. CDR3 in DNA: TGTGCCAGCAGCTCGCGTGGGGGGGCGCGCAATCAGCCCCAGCATTTT.

The chain links TRBV19 to TRBJ1-2; D call uncertain. Germline V gene sequence: CDR1 LNHDA, CDR2 SQIVND (reference sequence). CDR3 length: 15 residues. Trimming left V 1 base short and J 6 bases short, with 15 bases between. In DNA form, the CDR3 reads TGTGCCAGTAGTATAGTTATAAGGGCCCAGGATGGCTACACCTTC. This encodes CASSIVIRAQDGYTF.

The chain recombines TRBV2 with TRBJ2-3, with 8 bases fitting TRBD2. CDR3 length: 17 amino acids. CDR1 is SNHLY, CDR2 FYNNEI, per germline. J was trimmed by 0 bases and V by 4 bases; bases with no gene match: 9. CDR3 protein: CASSVISGDSSTDTQYF. The CDR3 DNA follows: TGTGCCAGCAGTGTCATTAGCGGGGACTCCAGCACAGATACGCAGTATTTT. The variable domain in full, with the rest retrieved from reference TRBV2 and TRBJ2-3, is EPEVTQTPSHQVTQMGQEVILRCVPISNHLYFYWYRQILGQKVEFLVSFYNNEISEKSEIFDDQFSVERPDGSNFTLKIRSTKLEDSAMYFCASSVISGDSSTDTQYFGPGTRLTVL.

This clonotype was counted between two and nine times. The chain combines TRBV6-2 or TRBV6-3 with TRBJ1-1; D possibly corresponds to TRBD1 (5 bases). CDR1 and CDR2 from the germline V gene are MNHEY and SVGEGT. The CDR3 totals 14 residues. V was shortened by 5 bases and J by 5 bases, with 15 bases between the two germline ends. CDR3 DNA sequence: TGTGCCAGCAGTCGGCTTGAGGGGCTTACTGAAGCTTTCTTT. This sequence encodes CASSRLEGLTEAFF.

This clonotype was observed a handful of times. J is TRBJ2-2 and V is TRBV20-1; 10 nucleotides agree with TRBD2. The CDR3 covers 15 residues. Germline V gene lookup returns CDR1 DFQATT and CDR2 SNEGSKA (reference sequence). V lost 3 bases to trimming and J lost 1 base; unmatched junction nucleotides: 2. DNA of the CDR3: TGCAGTGCTAGGTGGACTAGCGGGAACACCGGGGAGCTGTTTTTT. This translates into CSARWTSGNTGELFF.

This clonotype was detected only a few times. CDR3 protein: CAIRGDDGYTF. CDR3 bases: TGTGCCATCAGAGGGGATGATGGCTACACCTTC. The rearrangement joins TRBV10-3 to TRBJ1-2, with D perhaps TRBD1 (5 bases). CDR1 is ENHRY and CDR2 is SYGVKD in the germline V gene. V gave up 6 bases and J gave up 6 bases, with 8 bases separating them. The CDR3 spans 11 residues.

This clonotype was detected only a few times. The genes are TRBV5-6 and TRBJ1-1, with D unresolved. V was trimmed by 4 bases and J by 1 base, leaving 11 bases between them. The CDR3 extends over 14 amino acids. CDR1 and CDR2 from the germline V gene are SGHDT and YYEEEE. In DNA, the CDR3 is TGTGCCAGCAGCCTGGACGAAAAGAACACTGAAGCTTTCTTT. It yields the protein CASSLDEKNTEAFF. The full variable domain, its missing parts supplied by reference TRBV5-6 and TRBJ1-1, is DAGVTQSPTHLIKTRGQQVTLRCSPKSGHDTVSWYQQALGQGPQFIFQYYEEEERQRGNFPDRFSGHQFPNYSSELNVNALLLGDSALYLCASSLDEKNTEAFFGQGTRLTVV.

This clonotype was recorded a few times. Given a much more abundant clone one base away, this may be a read error. The genes are TRBV7-6 and TRBJ2-7, with 7 bases matching TRBD1. There are 14 residues in the CDR3. Trimming at V came to 4 bases and at J to 3 bases, leaving 6 bases not matched to a gene. The germline V gene encodes CDR1 SGHVS and CDR2 FNYEAQ. The CDR3 nucleotides are TGTGCCAGCAGCTCTACGACAGGGATCTACGAGCAGTACTTC. It codes for CASSSTTGIYEQYF.

The rearrangement joins TRBV29-1 to TRBJ2-2, with no clear D. This CDR3 comprises 13 residues. CDR1 and CDR2 from the germline V gene are SQVTM and ANQGSEA. The CDR3, as DNA: TGCAGTTTCCGGTCTTTGAACACCGGGGAGCTGTTTTTT. It encodes CSFRSLNTGELFF.

The chain uses TRBV19 and TRBJ2-2; no definite D call. Per the germline V gene, CDR1 is LNHDA and CDR2 is SQIVND (reference sequence). The CDR3 loop spans 17 amino acids. V lost 3 bases, J lost 2 bases, and 16 bases lay in between. DNA of the CDR3: TGTGCCAGTAGTATTCAGGCCCCCCCCCTTAACACCGGGGAGCTGTTTTTT. Encoded protein: CASSIQAPPLNTGELFF. Filled out from reference TRBV19 and TRBJ2-2, the complete variable domain reads DGGITQSPKYLFRKEGQNVTLSCEQNLNHDAMYWYRQDPGQGLRLIYYSQIVNDFQKGDIAEGYSVSREKKESFPLTVTSAQKNPTAFYLCASSIQAPPLNTGELFFGEGSRLTVL.

This clonotype appeared a single time. The chain combines TRBV7-6 with TRBJ2-1; no definite D call. The V end lost 5 bases, the J end lost 13 bases, and 15 bases lay between the germline ends. CDR1 is SGHVS, CDR2 FNYEAQ, per germline. The CDR3 spans 12 residues. CDR3 nucleotides: TGTGCCAGCAGCCCAGGTACAGATTCACAGTTCTTC. Its translation: CASSPGTDSQFF.

The chain joins TRBV4-1 to TRBJ2-6; D not certain. This CDR3 contains 16 residues. Germline values: CDR1 MGHRA, CDR2 YSYEKL. V shed 0 bases and J shed 4 bases, with 10 bases lying between them. In DNA, the CDR3 is TGCGCCAGCAGCCAAGAATTAGCAGCCGGGGCCAACGTCCTGACTTTC. It translates to CASSQELAAGANVLTF.

The chain carries TRBV7-8 and TRBJ1-2; D is uncertain. The CDR3 runs to 13 residues. CDR1 and CDR2 from the germline V gene are SGHVS and FQNEAQ. The V end lost 1 base, the J end lost 6 bases, and 9 bases lay between the germline ends. The CDR3 bases are TGTGCCAGCAGCTTAGGGCAGTTCGATGGCTACACCTTC. This sequence encodes CASSLGQFDGYTF.

The gene calls are TRBV7-9 and TRBJ1-3; TRBD1 matches at 12 bases. Germline assignment: CDR1 SEHNR and CDR2 FQNEAQ (reference sequence). V trimming: 2 bases; J trimming: 3 bases; junction bases outside the gene matches: 11. CDR3 length: 19 residues. The CDR3 spells CASSLSGTGGSALGNTIYF. The CDR3 coding sequence is TGTGCCAGCAGCTTATCGGGGACAGGGGGCTCGGCGCTTGGAAACACCATATATTTT.

This clonotype showed up just a few times. The rearrangement links TRBV29-1 to TRBJ1-2, with D unresolved. The CDR3 length is 13 residues. CDR1 SQVTM and CDR2 ANQGSEA come from the germline V gene. V gave up 1 base and J gave up 5 bases, with 11 bases separating them. For the CDR3, the DNA is TGCAGCGTTGAAGGACGGTTCGGGTATGGCTACACCTTC. As protein: CSVEGRFGYGYTF. Combining the CDR3 with reference TRBV29-1 and TRBJ1-2 gives the whole variable domain SAVISQKPSRDICQRGTSLTIQCQVDSQVTMMFWYRQQPGQSLTLIATANQGSEATYESGFVIDKFPISRPNLTFSTLTVSNMSPEDSSIYLCSVEGRFGYGYTFGSGTRLTVV.

This clonotype occurred a few times. V usage is TRBV6-1 and J usage is TRBJ1-5; D possibly corresponds to TRBD1 (5 bases). V lost 2 bases and J 0 bases, leaving 17 bases between the germline ends. Germline CDR1 is MNHNS and CDR2 is SASEGT. The CDR3 totals 18 residues. As DNA, the CDR3 is TGTGCCAGCAGTGAACATACAGTCGGGACCTATAGCAATCAGCCCCAGCATTTT. Residues: CASSEHTVGTYSNQPQHF.

This clonotype has just a few counts. CDR3 residues: CASSEPTGGYGYTF. DNA of the CDR3: TGTGCCAGCAGTGAACCCACAGGGGGCTATGGCTACACCTTC. The V gene is TRBV6-1, the J gene TRBJ1-2, with 8 bases aligning to TRBD1. The CDR3 extends over 14 amino acids. Trimming removed 2 bases from V and 4 bases from J; junction bases left unmatched: 3. CDR1 and CDR2 from the germline V gene are MNHNS and SASEGT.

Turning to this clonotype: A much larger clone differs from this one at a single base, so this may be a read error. The chain joins TRBV12-3 or TRBV12-4 to TRBJ2-7, with a possible D match to TRBD2 (6 bases). CDR3 length: 14 amino acids. V was cut by 4 bases and J by 1 base, with 11 bases left in between. The chain's CDR3 is CASSSGGASYEQYF. DNA for the CDR3: TGTGCCAGCAGTTCAGGAGGGGCGTCCTACGAGCAGTACTTC.

This clonotype was seen more than once but under ten times. Germline is not matched at one junction end, which may reflect a read error. The J gene is TRBJ1-1, the V gene TRBV7-9, with 7 bases fitting TRBD1. CDR3 length equals 10 residues. Germline lookup yields CDR1 SEHNR and CDR2 FQNEAQ (reference sequence). This chain's CDR3 is CASSLLGQSF. CDR3 nucleotide sequence: TGTGCCAGCAGCTTACTGGGACAGTCCTTT.

Comment on this clonotype: A read error may explain this, as a much larger clone is one base away. This chain uses TRBV7-8 with TRBJ1-1; TRBD1 aligns across 7 bases. This CDR3 has 14 amino acids. V shed 6 bases and J 7 bases; nucleotides not matched to a gene: 11. Germline V gene data show CDR1 as SGHVS and CDR2 as FQNEAQ. The CDR3 DNA reads TGTGCCAGCAGACATACTGACAGGGACGTTGAAGCTTTCTTT. Protein product: CASRHTDRDVEAFF.

This clonotype was recorded a few times. DNA for the CDR3: TGTGCCAGCAGTCTACAGGCTACTTCGAGCAATCAGCCCCAGCATTTT. It translates to CASSLQATSSNQPQHF. The V call is TRBV12-3 or TRBV12-4, the J call TRBJ1-5; D is possibly TRBD1 (5 bases). The CDR3 is 16 residues long. Trimming cost V 5 bases and J 1 base, with 15 bases left between them.

The gene calls are TRBV7-9 and TRBJ1-1, with a weak D call TRBD1 (6 bases). CDR1 SEHNR and CDR2 FQNEAQ come from the germline V gene (reference sequence). The germline V and J ends were trimmed by 1 base and 4 bases, with 13 bases remaining between them. The CDR3 totals 15 residues. The CDR3 bases are TGTGCCAGCAGCTTAGGGTACAGGGCCGGCACTGAAGCTTTCTTT. Its translation: CASSLGYRAGTEAFF. The full variable domain, rest sourced from reference TRBV7-9 and TRBJ1-1, is DTGVSQNPRHKITKRGQNVTFRCDPISEHNRLYWYRQTLGQGPEFLTYFQNEAQLEKSRLLSDRFSAERPKGSFSTLEIQRTEQGDSAMYLCASSLGYRAGTEAFFGQGTRLTVV.

In its sample, this clonotype was seen many times. This chain joins TRBV7-6 and TRBJ1-1, with TRBD1 identical over 9 bases. After removal of 3 bases from V and 1 base from J, the junction contained 12 bases not matched to a gene. The germline V gene encodes CDR1 SGHVS and CDR2 FNYEAQ. This CDR3 spans 18 amino acids. The CDR3 protein is CASSFPGQGPDGNTEAFF. In DNA form, the CDR3 reads TGTGCCAGCAGCTTCCCGGGACAGGGACCCGATGGGAACACTGAAGCTTTCTTT. Complete variable domain (other parts from reference TRBV7-6 and TRBJ1-1): GAGVSQSPRYKVTKRGQDVALRCDPISGHVSLYWYRQALGQGPEFLTYFNYEAQQDKSGLPNDRFSAERPEGSISTLTIQRTEQRDSAMYRCASSFPGQGPDGNTEAFFGQGTRLTVV.

This clonotype came up a few times. The V call is TRBV28, the J call TRBJ2-7, with a possible D match to TRBD1 (6 bases). V lost 8 bases, J lost 0 bases, and 17 bases lay in between. CDR1 is MDHEN, CDR2 SYDVKM, per germline. The CDR3 sequence is 15 residues long. CDR3 loop: CASLPGWGPSYEQYV. DNA of the CDR3: TGTGCCAGCCTCCCTGGGTGGGGGCCCTCCTACGAGCAGTACGTC.